Shown below are 18 T cell receptor beta chains from a single sample sequenced in a study of blood T cell repertoires in COVID-19 (dated by TCRdb to about 2020). Library preparation employed the immunoSEQ multiplex PCR assay. Not all clones reach the TCRdb copy of this immuneACCESS table, which keeps in-frame sequences only. Checked studies attribute under half of the gap to unresolved V genes and leave the rest unexplained. For this sample the table gives over 300,000 clones, of which more than 80% were detected only once. The top ten hold around 6.6% of the sample. The sample comprised peripheral blood. The receptor source for this set is a man between 18 and 29 years old who had recovered from COVID-19.

The chain is built from TRBV4-3 and TRBJ1-2, with 9 bases fitting TRBD1. The V and J ends lost 5 bases and 8 bases, in that order; junction bases with no gene match: 15. This CDR3 contains 16 residues. Germline V lookup: CDR1 LGHNA, CDR2 YSLEER. The DNA of the CDR3 is TGCGCCAGCAGCTCCGCTACCCACAGGGACAGGGAGGGCTACACCTTC. Translated, it gives CASSSATHRDREGYTF.

The rearrangement links TRBV7-2 to TRBJ1-2; D is unclear. Germline CDR1 and CDR2: SGHTA and FQGNSA. This CDR3 spans 16 amino acids. Trimming shortened V by 3 bases and J by 4 bases, and 18 bases separated the two germline ends. CDR3 sequence: CASSLGVAGGSYGYTF. The DNA for the CDR3 is TGTGCCAGCAGCTTGGGTGTGGCGGGAGGAAGCTATGGCTACACCTTC.

This chain connects TRBV13 to TRBJ1-6; possibly TRBD1 for D (5 bases). Trimming left V 8 bases short and J 10 bases short, with 18 bases between. The CDR3 spans 14 residues. The germline CDR1 and CDR2 sequences are PRHDT and FYEKMQ (reference sequence). CDR3 DNA sequence: TGTGCCAGCGGGGCCCCCAGGGATGGGTCACCCCTCCACTTT. Translation: CASGAPRDGSPLHF.

This chain links TRBV11-2 with TRBJ2-3; a weak D match, TRBD2 (5 bases). Between the trimmed V and J ends, which lost 5 bases and 0 bases, there was a span of 15 bases. CDR1 and CDR2 from the germline V gene are SGHAT and FQNNGV. The CDR3 spans 16 residues. For the CDR3, the DNA is TGTGCCAGCAGCCCCGAGTTGACTATCAGCACAGATACGCAGTATTTT. Translating it yields CASSPELTISTDTQYF.

This clone was seen more than once but under ten times. V and J are TRBV24-1 and TRBJ2-1; 8 positions match TRBD2. V lost 5 bases to trimming and J lost 6 bases; unmatched junction nucleotides: 8. Germline CDR1 KGHDR, CDR2 SFDVKD. This CDR3 is built from 15 residues. For the CDR3, the DNA is TGTGCCACCAGTGCCGAGAGCGGGAGTCGCAATGAGCAGTTCTTC. Its protein is CATSAESGSRNEQFF.

The chain has TRBV2 and TRBJ1-1; 7 bases agree with TRBD1. Germline assignment: CDR1 SNHLY and CDR2 FYNNEI. CDR3 size: 14 residues. J gave up 3 bases and V 2 bases, and 3 bases lay outside the gene matches. This CDR3 is CASSENTGDTEAFF. DNA for the CDR3: TGTGCCAGCAGTGAAAATACAGGGGACACTGAAGCTTTCTTT. Full variable domain (outside the CDR3, taken from reference TRBV2 and TRBJ1-1): EPEVTQTPSHQVTQMGQEVILRCVPISNHLYFYWYRQILGQKVEFLVSFYNNEISEKSEIFDDQFSVERPDGSNFTLKIRSTKLEDSAMYFCASSENTGDTEAFFGQGTRLTVV.

V usage is TRBV5-1 and J usage is TRBJ1-1; D may be TRBD1 (6 bases). The CDR3 loop spans 14 amino acids. The germline CDR1 and CDR2 sequences are SGHRS and YFSETQ. V lost 0 bases to trimming and J lost 1 base, with 7 bases between them. CDR3 DNA: TGCGCCAGCAGCTTGGCGACAGGGAACACTGAAGCTTTCTTT. Protein: CASSLATGNTEAFF.

J is TRBJ2-1 and V is TRBV5-1; maybe TRBD1 (10 bases). Trimming took 5 bases from V and 5 from J, leaving 26 bases between them. The CDR3 length is 18 residues. Germline assignment: CDR1 SGHRS and CDR2 YFSETQ. DNA of the CDR3: TGCGCCAGCAGGACGACAGGGGGCAGACTAGCGGCGAACAATGAGCAGTTCTTC. As protein: CASRTTGGRLAANNEQFF.

J is TRBJ2-5 and V is TRBV7-6; TRBD1 might be the D (6 bases). Deletions cut 0 bases from V and 3 bases from J, with 8 bases between. Looked up from germline, CDR1 is SGHVS and CDR2 is FNYEAQ. The CDR3 runs 14 residues. CDR3 loop: CASSLAAGEETQYF. The CDR3 coding sequence is TGTGCCAGCAGCTTAGCGGCAGGGGAAGAGACCCAGTACTTC.

CDR3: CASSWTGGTEAFF. The CDR3, as DNA: TGTGCCAGCAGTTGGACAGGGGGCACTGAAGCTTTCTTT. The V call is TRBV12-3 or TRBV12-4, the J call TRBJ1-1, with 10 bases lining up with TRBD1. The ends lost 4 bases at V and 4 bases at J; junction bases unmatched: 0. The CDR3 contains 13 residues.

V and J are TRBV10-3 and TRBJ2-1; 7 bases are a match to TRBD2. V shed 7 bases, J shed 1 base, and the junction held 16 bases outside the gene matches. CDR1 ENHRY and CDR2 SYGVKD come from the germline V gene. This CDR3 spans 18 amino acids. CDR3 sequence: CAITRTSASRESYNEQFF. The CDR3 nucleotides read TGTGCCATCACCCGGACTAGTGCCTCCCGAGAGTCCTACAATGAGCAGTTCTTC.

The chain couples TRBV7-2 to TRBJ2-7; 7 nucleotides agree with TRBD2. Germline CDR1 SGHTA, CDR2 FQGNSA. The CDR3 has 16 amino acids. V lost 0 bases to trimming and J lost 3 bases; unmatched junction nucleotides: 8. The CDR3 is CASSLALFGGGYEQYF. The CDR3 bases are TGTGCCAGCAGCTTAGCGCTTTTTGGGGGGGGCTACGAGCAGTACTTC.

Turning to this clone: This specimen includes other DNA sequences encoding the same CDR3. The chain joins TRBV18 to TRBJ1-4; no clear D gene. V lost 6 bases to trimming and J lost 2 bases, with 10 bases between them. The CDR3 is made up of 14 amino acids. Germline V CDR1 and CDR2: KGHSH, LQKENI. CDR3 bases: TGTGCCAGCTCTCCCGGGGTCACTAATGAAAAACTGTTTTTT. This encodes CASSPGVTNEKLFF.

This chain links TRBV7-2 with TRBJ2-5, with D possibly being TRBD1 (5 bases). The germline V and J ends were trimmed by 2 bases and 3 bases, with 10 bases remaining between them. Per germline, CDR1 SGHTA and CDR2 FQGNSA. This CDR3 has 14 amino acids. The CDR3 sequence: CASSLSAGKETQYF. The CDR3 DNA is TGTGCCAGCAGCTTATCGGCAGGGAAAGAGACCCAGTACTTC.

This rearrangement joins TRBV7-2 to TRBJ2-5; 13 nucleotides agree with TRBD2. V lost 4 bases, J lost 2 bases, and 4 bases stayed unmatched. There are 16 residues in the CDR3. Germline-derived CDR1 and CDR2 are SGHTA and FQGNSA. In nucleotides, the CDR3 is TGTGCCAGCAGCTCTAGGACTAGCGGGGGACAAGAGACCCAGTACTTC. Amino acids: CASSSRTSGGQETQYF.

This clone came up a few times. V usage is TRBV27 and J usage is TRBJ1-2; no definite D call. The length of the CDR3 is 13 residues. From germline, CDR1 is MNHEY and CDR2 SMNVEV (reference sequence). Trimming pared 6 bases from V and 7 bases from J, leaving 15 bases between. DNA of the CDR3: TGTGCCAGCAGCCTAACGGCGGGGTTTGGCTACACCTTC. It translates to CASSLTAGFGYTF.

The sample holds one count of this clone. The chain has TRBV19 and TRBJ1-1, with TRBD1 matching over 8 bases. Trimming cost V 3 bases and J 6 bases; bases outside gene matches: 9. The germline V gene has CDR1 LNHDA and CDR2 SQIVND (reference sequence). The CDR3 is 15 amino acids. Here the CDR3 DNA reads TGTGCCAGTAGTATCCCTGGGCAGGGGGCCGCTGAAGCTTTCTTT. Residues: CASSIPGQGAAEAFF.

This chain joins TRBV9 and TRBJ1-1, with D tentatively TRBD1 (6 bases). CDR3 length: 15 amino acids. Germline CDR1 is SGDLS and CDR2 is YYNGEE. The V and J ends lost 6 bases and 3 bases respectively, with 18 bases between them. CDR3 coding DNA: TGTGCCAGCACGGCGGGGGGGCGCAGGGACACTGAAGCTTTCTTT. As protein: CASTAGGRRDTEAFF. Supplemented by reference TRBV9 and TRBJ1-1, the full variable domain reads DSGVTQTPKHLITATGQRVTLRCSPRSGDLSVYWYQQSLDQGLQFLIQYYNGEERAKGNILERFSAQQFPDLHSELNLSSLELGDSALYFCASTAGGRRDTEAFFGQGTRLTVV.